The text below deals with one T cell receptor beta chain. Its antigen is not identified. At one boundary the junction diverges from the germline segment, which might be a read error. The sample comes from a study of blood T cells in healthy people across ages. Study conclusions and caveats: The lack of PBMC sorting stopped any conclusive naive versus antigen-experienced comparison. A roughly linear age-dependent decrease characterized TCR beta diversity per million T cells. A strong correlation between TCR beta diversity and naive T cell percentage was seen.

The length of the CDR3 is 19 residues. Looked up from germline, CDR1 is LGHNA and CDR2 is YSLEER. Alongside a J-beta primer mix, a sample-barcoded 5' primer served in a second PCR lasting about 7 to 12 cycles. Using its own MiXCR run on the 5' RACE reads, TCRdb lists one record per CDR3 protein. The sample consists of roughly 1.9 million distinct CDR3 sequences, roughly 43% of them appearing once. The chain uses TRBV4-3 and TRBJ1-2, with a possible D match to TRBD1 (6 bases). The sequence came from a human donor in good health. The sequenced material came from blood. CDR3 bases: TGCGCCAGCAGCCAAGATTTAGGGAACGGTCCAGGGGCGTACTATGGCCACACCTTC. Its translation is CASSQDLGNGPGAYYGHTF.